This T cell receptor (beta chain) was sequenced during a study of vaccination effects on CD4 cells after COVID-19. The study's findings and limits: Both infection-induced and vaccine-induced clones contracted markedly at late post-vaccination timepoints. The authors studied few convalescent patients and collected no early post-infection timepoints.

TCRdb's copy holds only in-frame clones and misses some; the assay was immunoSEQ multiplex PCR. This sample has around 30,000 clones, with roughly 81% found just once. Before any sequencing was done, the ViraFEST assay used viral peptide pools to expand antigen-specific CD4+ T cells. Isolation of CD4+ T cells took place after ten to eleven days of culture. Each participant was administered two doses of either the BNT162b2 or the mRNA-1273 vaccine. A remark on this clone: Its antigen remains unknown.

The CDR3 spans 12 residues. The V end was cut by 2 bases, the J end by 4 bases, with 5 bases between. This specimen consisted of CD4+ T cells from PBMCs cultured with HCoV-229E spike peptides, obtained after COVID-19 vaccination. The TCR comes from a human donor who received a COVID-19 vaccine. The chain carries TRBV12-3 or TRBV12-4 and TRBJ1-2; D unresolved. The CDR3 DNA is TGTGCCAGCAGTTTATTGGGCTATGGCTACACCTTC. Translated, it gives CASSLLGYGYTF.